Below, one TCR beta chain is given with its context. Its antigen is as yet unknown. The data originate from a study of cytomegalovirus exposure and HLA in healthy donors. Across the study: In terms of ancestry, the Caucasian-associated cluster contained about 81% of the roughly 400 genotyped donors. Notes on the study in general: Researchers had no immune exposure information except CMV serostatus available.

The PCR had 60 Vbeta and 13 Jbeta primers. The data were produced by immunoSEQ multiplex PCR, yet TCRdb's version contains in-frame clones alone and is incomplete. The sample contains under 200,000 clones, roughly 79% of which appear only once. Germline V lookup: CDR1 SEHNR, CDR2 FQNEAQ (reference sequence). Trimming removed 4 bases at V and 7 bases at J, with 14 bases between. The CDR3 covers 14 residues. Sequences were obtained from PBMCs. The chain links TRBV7-9 to TRBJ1-5; D gene uncertain. This TCR derives from a woman between 25 and 40 years old in good health and CMV-seropositive. The CDR3 DNA reads as TGTGCCAGCAGCTCGGACGGCTGGAGGCAGCCCCAGCATTTT. This sequence encodes CASSSDGWRQPQHF.